These 17 T cell receptor beta chains were all obtained from the same sample, sequenced in a study of T-cell memory formation after mild COVID-19. Using its own MiXCR run on the 5' RACE reads, TCRdb lists one record per CDR3 protein. The data hold 200,000 or so distinct CDR3 sequences, with around 16% observed a single time. Material for sequencing was PBMCs or a T cell subset sorted from them (not recorded which). All receptors come from an adult woman who had mild COVID-19 (a few samples of this study predate the infection). Cell type and time point are not known.

This clonotype was recorded a few times. The chain recombines TRBV7-2 with TRBJ2-4; D is undetermined. V lost 2 bases, J lost 0 bases, and 14 bases lay in between. Germline V CDR1 and CDR2: SGHTA, FQGNSA. The CDR3 runs to 17 residues. CDR3 bases: TGTGCCAGCAGCTTAAATCTTATGGCACTAGCCAAAAACATTCAGTACTTC. Translating gives CASSLNLMALAKNIQYF.

The rearrangement uses TRBV7-3 and TRBJ1-5, with D possibly matching TRBD1 (6 bases). The CDR3 runs to 16 residues. CDR1 is SGHTA, CDR2 FQGTGA, per germline. V was clipped by 5 bases and J by 11 bases, with 25 bases between them. For the CDR3, the DNA is TGTGCCAGCAGCCACCACAGGGACGGACATTATTTGTCCCAGCATTTT. It translates to CASSHHRDGHYLSQHF.

The rearrangement links TRBV20-1 to TRBJ2-1, with 16 bases identical to TRBD2. The CDR3 extends over 19 amino acids. The ends lost 5 bases at V and 0 bases at J; junction bases unmatched: 10. CDR1 is DFQATT and CDR2 is SNEGSKA in the germline V gene (reference sequence). The CDR3 region has the DNA TGCAGTGCTTCAACTCCGGGACTAGCGGGAGGGAGCTCCTACAATGAGCAGTTCTTC. It encodes CSASTPGLAGGSSYNEQFF.

This clonotype was found many times. The genes are TRBV20-1 and TRBJ2-5; the match to TRBD1 covers 8 bases. The V gene's germline CDR1 is DFQATT and CDR2 SNEGSKA (reference sequence). V shed 6 bases and J 4 bases; nucleotides not matched to a gene: 1. CDR3 length: 11 amino acids. The CDR3 loop reads CSADRGETQYF. The CDR3 DNA reads as TGCAGTGCCGACAGGGGAGAGACCCAGTACTTC.

In this sample, this clonotype turned up many times. This sequence joins TRBV12-3 or TRBV12-4 and TRBJ2-7, with D tentatively TRBD1 or TRBD2 (5 bases each). This CDR3 has 13 residues. Between the trimmed V and J ends, which lost 3 bases and 6 bases, there was a span of 12 bases. CDR3: CASSLGESGEQYF. The CDR3 nucleotides are TGTGCCAGCAGTTTGGGGGAGTCGGGCGAGCAGTACTTC.

This clonotype was seen a handful of times. The chain carries TRBV10-3 and TRBJ2-6; TRBD1 matches at 7 bases. Germline V gene lookup returns CDR1 ENHRY and CDR2 SYGVKD. CDR3 length: 15 residues. V lost 8 bases, J lost 4 bases, and 8 bases stayed unmatched. DNA of the CDR3: TGTGCCATCGGGTCTAGGGGGCGCGGGGCCAACGTCCTGACTTTC. This gives the protein CAIGSRGRGANVLTF.

J is TRBJ2-2 and V is TRBV28, with 9 bases fitting TRBD1. V lost 5 bases to trimming and J lost 3 bases; unmatched junction nucleotides: 7. Per germline, CDR1 MDHEN and CDR2 SYDVKM. The CDR3 runs 16 residues. The CDR3 spells CASSPPGTGYTGELFF. Written as DNA, the CDR3 is TGTGCCAGCAGTCCCCCCGGGACAGGGTACACCGGGGAGCTGTTTTTT. The complete variable domain, with remaining parts taken from reference TRBV28 and TRBJ2-2, reads DVKVTQSSRYLVKRTGEKVFLECVQDMDHENMFWYRQDPGLGLRLIYFSYDVKMKEKGDIPEGYSVSREKKERFSLILESASTNQTSMYLCASSPPGTGYTGELFFGEGSRLTVL.

This clonotype was counted between two and nine times. The rearrangement links TRBV10-3 to TRBJ2-1; 12 nucleotides match TRBD2. The CDR3 is 14 amino acids. The V and J ends lost 2 bases and 7 bases, in that order; junction bases with no gene match: 0. Per the germline V gene, CDR1 is ENHRY and CDR2 is SYGVKD. For the CDR3, the DNA is TGTGCCATCAGTGAGCTAGCGGGAGGGAATGAGCAGTTCTTC. It is translated as CAISELAGGNEQFF.

This clonotype appeared many times. The CDR3 DNA sequence: TGTGCCAGCAGTCCCCGGGGTAGCGGGGGGTTTGAGCAGTTCTTC. Translating gives CASSPRGSGGFEQFF. The chain is built from TRBV12-3 or TRBV12-4 and TRBJ2-1; TRBD2 matches at 10 bases. V was clipped by 5 bases and J by 9 bases; unmatched bases: 10. This CDR3 contains 15 residues.

V usage is TRBV7-2 and J usage is TRBJ2-2; TRBD1 agrees at 10 bases. After removal of 3 bases from V and 5 bases from J, the junction contained 3 bases not matched to a gene. Germline V lookup: CDR1 SGHTA, CDR2 FQGNSA. CDR3 size: 15 residues. DNA for the CDR3: TGTGCCAGCAGCTTGGGACAGGGGAGGACCGGGGAGCTGTTTTTT. Translated: CASSLGQGRTGELFF.

There are a few counts of this clonotype. The rearrangement joins TRBV7-2 to TRBJ2-5, with D hard to call. The V end lost 2 bases, the J end lost 3 bases, and 7 bases lay between the germline ends. The CDR3 runs to 13 residues. From germline, CDR1 is SGHTA and CDR2 FQGNSA. CDR3 coding DNA: TGTGCCAGCAGCTTATCCATTAAAGAGACCCAGTACTTC. It yields the protein CASSLSIKETQYF.

This clonotype was counted between two and nine times. The chain recombines TRBV18 with TRBJ1-1; 9 nucleotides line up with TRBD1. Germline V gene data show CDR1 as KGHSH and CDR2 as LQKENI. V dropped 0 bases and J dropped 11; count of bases not matched to a gene: 13. This CDR3 is built from 16 residues. The CDR3 reads CASSPPGSGQGREAFF. The CDR3 region has the DNA TGTGCCAGCTCACCACCAGGGTCCGGACAGGGGCGGGAGGCTTTCTTT.

The V call is TRBV6-6, the J call TRBJ2-7; no clear D gene. Trimming pared 4 bases from V and 0 bases from J, leaving 7 bases between. The CDR3 is 13 amino acids. Germline CDR1 and CDR2: MNHNY and SVGAGI (reference sequence). The CDR3 DNA sequence: TGTGCCAGCAGTTCCAAGAGCTCCTACGAGCAGTACTTC. It is translated as CASSSKSSYEQYF.

This clonotype was recorded a few times. The chain uses TRBV12-3 or TRBV12-4 and TRBJ2-2, with D tentatively TRBD1 (6 bases). V shed 3 bases and J shed 3 bases, with 11 bases lying between them. The length of the CDR3 is 15 residues. The CDR3 DNA is TGTGCCAGCAGTTTCAGGGGTCTGGACACCGGGGAGCTGTTTTTT. Protein product: CASSFRGLDTGELFF.

The gene calls are TRBV7-3 and TRBJ1-1; D ambiguous. Germline CDR1 SGHTA, CDR2 FQGTGA. V dropped 4 bases and J dropped 3 bases, with 12 bases sitting between them. CDR3 length: 14 residues. The CDR3 is CASSSHGADTEAFF. As DNA, the CDR3 is TGTGCCAGCAGCTCCCACGGTGCGGACACTGAAGCTTTCTTT.

V gene TRBV5-1 combines with J gene TRBJ1-2; 7 bases are a match to TRBD1. The CDR3 has 14 residues. The germline gives CDR1 SGHRS, CDR2 YFSETQ. V was clipped by 2 bases and J by 8 bases; unmatched bases: 9. The CDR3 protein is CASSFRQAGGGYTF. Written as DNA, the CDR3 is TGCGCCAGCAGCTTCAGACAGGCAGGGGGAGGCTACACCTTC.

This clonotype showed up just a few times. The chain is built from TRBV7-3 and TRBJ1-1; no definite D call. The CDR3 consists of 13 residues. With 5 bases removed from V and 2 bases from J, the gap between germline ends came to 9 bases. The V gene's germline CDR1 is SGHTA and CDR2 FQGTGA. The CDR3 protein is CASSVGRNTEAFF. The CDR3 DNA is TGTGCCAGCAGCGTTGGGAGAAACACTGAAGCTTTCTTT.